One and the same sample provided the 25 T cell receptor beta chains below, sequenced in a study of blood T cell repertoires in COVID-19. Libraries were prepared by immunoSEQ multiplex PCR; TCRdb keeps only in-frame clonotypes and omits some of them. The data hold 130,000 or so clones, with over 80% observed a single time. Sample: PBMCs or T cells enriched from blood (not recorded which). The receptors come from a man aged 25-40 years who had recovered from COVID-19.

The chain combines TRBV5-6 with TRBJ2-7; D is perhaps TRBD2 (6 bases). V was clipped by 4 bases and J by 5 bases, with 13 bases between them. The CDR3 spans 13 residues. Germline V gene data show CDR1 as SGHDT and CDR2 as YYEEEE. The CDR3, as DNA: TGTGCCAGCAGCAACTTGGGGGGAAACGAGCAGTACGTC. Translation: CASSNLGGNEQYV.

CDR3 in DNA: TGTGCCAGCACCCGGGGACAGGTTGGTGAAAAACTGTTTTTT. Its translation: CASTRGQVGEKLFF. J is TRBJ1-4 and V is TRBV2; 8 nucleotides align to TRBD1. CDR3 length: 14 amino acids. The V and J ends lost 7 bases and 7 bases, in that order; junction bases with no gene match: 8. Germline V gene lookup returns CDR1 SNHLY and CDR2 FYNNEI.

This clone was picked up a small number of times. The chain couples TRBV27 to TRBJ2-6, with TRBD1 matching 9 bases. V lost 9 bases to trimming and J lost 14 bases; unmatched junction nucleotides: 8. The CDR3 has 12 residues. The germline V gene encodes CDR1 MNHEY and CDR2 SMNVEV (reference sequence). CDR3 DNA: TGTGCCAGTAACACAGGGGGCGGTATCCTGACTTTC. Residues: CASNTGGGILTF.

This clone showed up just once. The chain combines TRBV12-3 or TRBV12-4 with TRBJ1-5; D is ambiguous. The CDR3 loop spans 13 amino acids. The V end was cut by 8 bases, the J end by 0 bases, with 8 bases between. The CDR3 DNA reads as TGTGCCAGCTCCGGGGATAGCAATCAGCCCCAGCATTTT. Residues: CASSGDSNQPQHF.

This clone was seen a few times. The chain links TRBV6-6 to TRBJ1-2, with TRBD1 matching 8 bases. The CDR3 has 14 residues. V lost 2 bases and J lost 6; bases outside the gene matches: 5. The germline V gene encodes CDR1 MNHNY and CDR2 SVGAGI (reference sequence). The CDR3 DNA reads as TGTGCCAGCAGTTACGGCAGGGGGCAGGATGGCTACACCTTC. This encodes CASSYGRGQDGYTF.

V usage is TRBV7-3 and J usage is TRBJ1-3; TRBD1 matches at 7 bases. Germline V gene data show CDR1 as SGHTA and CDR2 as FQGTGA. The CDR3 has 16 amino acids. J gave up 0 bases and V 2 bases, and 4 bases lay outside the gene matches. The CDR3 nucleotides are TGTGCCAGCAGCTTAGGACAGGTAGGCTCTGGAAACACCATATATTTT. This codes for CASSLGQVGSGNTIYF. Full variable domain (outside the CDR3, taken from reference TRBV7-3 and TRBJ1-3): GAGVSQTPSNKVTEKGKYVELRCDPISGHTALYWYRQSLGQGPEFLIYFQGTGAADDSGLPNDRFFAVRPEGSVSTLKIQRTERGDSAVYLCASSLGQVGSGNTIYFGEGSWLTVV.

The rearrangement links TRBV19 to TRBJ1-2; 7 bases fit TRBD1. This CDR3 is built from 15 residues. CDR1 LNHDA and CDR2 SQIVND come from the germline V gene (reference sequence). V dropped 4 bases and J dropped 0; count of bases not matched to a gene: 5. The CDR3 bases are TGTGCCAGTAGTACCAGACAGGGAGCTAACTATGGCTACACCTTC. This gives the protein CASSTRQGANYGYTF.

This chain joins TRBV2 and TRBJ2-1; TRBD2 matches 7 bases. V lost 2 bases and J lost 5; bases outside the gene matches: 15. Germline CDR1 SNHLY, CDR2 FYNNEI. CDR3 size: 18 residues. The CDR3 spells CASSELGGKRGLNNEQFF. The DNA for the CDR3 is TGTGCCAGCAGTGAACTCGGAGGAAAGCGGGGCTTAAACAATGAGCAGTTCTTC.

The rearrangement joins TRBV24-1 to TRBJ1-5; 7 bases fit TRBD1. Germline V gives CDR1 KGHDR, CDR2 SFDVKD. V lost 1 base, J lost 9 bases, and 11 bases stayed unmatched. There are 16 residues in the CDR3. The CDR3 sequence: CATSDFPQDRLGPQHF. CDR3 bases: TGTGCCACCAGTGATTTTCCCCAGGACAGGTTAGGGCCCCAGCATTTT.

This clone has more than one count but fewer than ten. This chain connects TRBV4-2 to TRBJ1-6; the D is unclear. This CDR3 is 18 amino acids long. V lost 0 bases and J lost 0, with 12 bases in between. CDR1 is LGHNA, CDR2 YNFKEQ, per germline. The CDR3 sequence is CASSQEGSQSSYNSPLHF. The CDR3 DNA is TGTGCCAGCAGCCAAGAGGGCAGCCAGAGCTCCTATAATTCACCCCTCCACTTT.

The gene calls are TRBV27 and TRBJ2-3; D perhaps matches TRBD2 (7 bases). The CDR3 totals 15 residues. V was trimmed by 6 bases and J by 3 bases, leaving 16 bases between them. In germline, CDR1 is MNHEY, CDR2 SMNVEV (reference sequence). In nucleotides, the CDR3 is TGTGCCAGCAGACAAAGGGGGGGTCGAACAGATACGCAGTATTTT. Translated, it gives CASRQRGGRTDTQYF.

This chain connects TRBV6-4 to TRBJ2-2; 7 nucleotides align to TRBD1. The CDR3 has 14 residues. Trimming removed 7 bases from V and 4 bases from J; junction bases left unmatched: 6. CDR1 is MRHNA, CDR2 SNTAGT, per germline. CDR3 residues: CASKQAGGTGELFF. The CDR3 bases are TGTGCCAGCAAGCAGGCAGGGGGCACCGGGGAGCTGTTTTTT.

This clone was counted a few times. The rearrangement links TRBV7-9 to TRBJ2-7; the D gene is possibly TRBD2 (6 bases). Germline values: CDR1 SEHNR, CDR2 FQNEAQ (reference sequence). The CDR3 is 14 residues long. Between the trimmed V and J ends, which lost 5 bases and 4 bases, there was a span of 15 bases. The CDR3 spells CASSTVRESYEQYF. The CDR3 region has the DNA TGTGCCAGCAGCACGGTACGGGAGTCATACGAGCAGTACTTC.

This rearrangement joins TRBV27 to TRBJ1-2; tentatively, D is TRBD1 (6 bases). The CDR3 runs 15 residues. The germline CDR1 and CDR2 sequences are MNHEY and SMNVEV (reference sequence). Trimming cost V 5 bases and J 2 bases, with 15 bases left between them. The CDR3 loop is CASSPMGQPNYGYTF. CDR3 DNA: TGTGCCAGCAGTCCGATGGGACAACCGAACTATGGCTACACCTTC.

The chain carries TRBV5-5 and TRBJ2-3; 8 nucleotides line up with TRBD2. This CDR3 region has 16 residues. The trim removed 0 bases at V and 2 bases at J, leaving 5 bases unmatched. From germline, CDR1 is SGHKS and CDR2 YYEKEE (reference sequence). For the CDR3, the DNA is TGTGCCAGCAGCTTGGTGCTAGCGGGCCCCACAGATACGCAGTATTTT. Translating gives CASSLVLAGPTDTQYF.

This clone was seen only once. The chain has TRBV30 and TRBJ1-3, with 10 bases identical to TRBD1. The germline V gene encodes CDR1 GTSNPN and CDR2 SVGIG (reference sequence). V lost 3 bases and J lost 0; bases outside the gene matches: 8. This CDR3 has 17 residues. Here the CDR3 reads CAWSYGQGVPSGNTIYF. CDR3 sequence (DNA): TGTGCCTGGAGCTACGGACAGGGGGTTCCCTCTGGAAACACCATATATTTT.

The chain employs TRBV7-9 and TRBJ2-3; TRBD1 is a possible D gene (6 bases). The CDR3 is 18 amino acids. The germline V and J ends were trimmed by 8 bases and 0 bases, with 24 bases remaining between them. Germline V CDR1 and CDR2: SEHNR, FQNEAQ (reference sequence). The CDR3 nucleotides read TGTGCCAGCCAACTCACCAGGGGAAGCCGGATGAGCACAGATACGCAGTATTTT. Its protein product is CASQLTRGSRMSTDTQYF.

This chain connects TRBV19 to TRBJ1-5; D unresolved. Germline CDR1 reads LNHDA; CDR2 reads SQIVND (reference sequence). Trimming took 4 bases from V and 4 from J, leaving 14 bases between them. This CDR3 contains 15 residues. The CDR3 here is CASSTREGSNQPQHF. As DNA, the CDR3 is TGTGCCAGTAGTACTCGAGAGGGTTCGAATCAGCCCCAGCATTTT.

The rearrangement uses TRBV7-3 and TRBJ2-3; D is unclear. Trimming stripped 5 bases from V and 8 bases from J, with 11 bases between. Germline V gene sequence: CDR1 SGHTA, CDR2 FQGTGA. This CDR3 comprises 12 residues. The CDR3 region has the DNA TGTGCCAGCAGCACCAGTCTAGGTACGCAGTATTTT. It is translated as CASSTSLGTQYF.

J is TRBJ2-3 and V is TRBV5-1; TRBD2 matches at 10 bases. With 6 bases clipped from V and 1 base from J, the junction kept 14 bases outside the gene matches. Germline V CDR1 and CDR2: SGHRS, YFSETQ. The CDR3 loop spans 18 amino acids. The CDR3 loop reads CASNYGGTGTSGTDTQYF. The DNA for the CDR3 is TGCGCCAGCAACTACGGGGGGACCGGGACTAGCGGCACAGATACGCAGTATTTT.

The chain carries TRBV7-9 and TRBJ1-2; TRBD1 agrees at 10 bases. The CDR3 has 15 residues. The trim removed 4 bases at V and 8 bases at J, leaving 10 bases unmatched. Germline CDR1 is SEHNR and CDR2 is FQNEAQ (reference sequence). The CDR3 sequence: CASSSWDRGRQGYTF. For the CDR3, the DNA is TGTGCCAGCAGCTCCTGGGACAGGGGCCGCCAGGGCTACACCTTC.

This clone appeared a few times. J is TRBJ2-1 and V is TRBV25-1; possible D gene TRBD2, 5 bases. Germline V gene sequence: CDR1 MGHDK, CDR2 SYGVNS. This CDR3 is built from 17 residues. V shed 3 bases and J shed 2 bases, with 17 bases lying between them. In nucleotides, the CDR3 is TGTGCCAGCAGTGATTCTGTGATTAGCGTAACCTACAATGAGCAGTTCTTC. It translates to CASSDSVISVTYNEQFF.

V is TRBV15 and J is TRBJ2-1; 8 bases match TRBD1. The CDR3 length is 13 residues. Unmatched junction bases numbered 0, after V lost 3 bases and J lost 5 bases. Germline CDR1 is LNHNV and CDR2 is YYDKDF (reference sequence). CDR3 protein: CATSRDRDNEQFF. The CDR3 region has the DNA TGTGCCACCAGCAGGGACAGGGACAATGAGCAGTTCTTC.

V and J are TRBV6-6 and TRBJ2-7, with a tentative D call TRBD2 (6 bases). This CDR3 is 14 amino acids long. Trimming shortened V by 5 bases and J by 7 bases, and 18 bases separated the two germline ends. Germline CDR1 reads MNHNY; CDR2 reads SVGAGI (reference sequence). The CDR3 DNA sequence: TGTGCCAGCAGTGGAGAGGAGGGTAAATGGGAGCAGTACTTC. This translates into CASSGEEGKWEQYF.

The V call is TRBV6-5, the J call TRBJ2-3; tentatively, D is TRBD1 (6 bases). This CDR3 has 13 amino acids. Trimming removed 8 bases at V and 5 bases at J, with 14 bases between. Looked up from germline, CDR1 is MNHEY and CDR2 is SVGAGI. CDR3 in DNA: TGTGCCAGCTCGAAAATAGGGGGAGATACGCAGTATTTT. Its protein is CASSKIGGDTQYF.